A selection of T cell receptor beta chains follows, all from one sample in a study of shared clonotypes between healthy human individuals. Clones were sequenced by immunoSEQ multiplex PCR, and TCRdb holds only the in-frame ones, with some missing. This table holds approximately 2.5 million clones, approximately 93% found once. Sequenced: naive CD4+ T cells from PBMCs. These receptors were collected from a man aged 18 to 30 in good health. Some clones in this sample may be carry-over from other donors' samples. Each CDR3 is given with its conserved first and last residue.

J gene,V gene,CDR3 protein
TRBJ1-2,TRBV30,CAWSVSNYGYTF
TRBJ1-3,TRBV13,CASTLRSGNTIYF
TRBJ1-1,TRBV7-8,CASSFSTNTEAFF
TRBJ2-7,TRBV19,CASSTPNDGYEQYF
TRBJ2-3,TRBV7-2,CASSLGGGSDTQYF
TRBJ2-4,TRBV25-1,CASSPGGLAPGKNIQYF
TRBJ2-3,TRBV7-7,CASSPSQDRGSDTQYF
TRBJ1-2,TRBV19,CASSPDRELPYGYTF
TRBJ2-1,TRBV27,CASSLASGHEQFF
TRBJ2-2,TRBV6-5,CASRTGQKNTGELFF
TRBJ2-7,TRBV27,CASSLPRDRPSYEQYF
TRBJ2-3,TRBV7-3,CASSFAGGTDTQYF
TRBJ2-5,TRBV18,CASNMDRAGGETQYF
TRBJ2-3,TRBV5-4,CASSLKTGGGTDTQYF
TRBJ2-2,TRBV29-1,CSVGGGLNTGELFF
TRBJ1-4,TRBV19,CASSMRGLGEEKLFF
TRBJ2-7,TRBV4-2,CASSQVGPSTSPYEQYF
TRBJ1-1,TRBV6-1,CASRANRKSTEAFF
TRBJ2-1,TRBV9,CASSPPGTVYNEQFF
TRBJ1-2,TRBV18,CASSPIPQGDRGYTF
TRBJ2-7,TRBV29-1,CSVGRLAENEQYF
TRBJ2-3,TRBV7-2,CASSLGVATDTQYF
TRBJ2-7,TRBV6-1,CASSLGQQYYEQYF
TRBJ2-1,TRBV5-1,CASSFTLTGGMVSYNEQFF
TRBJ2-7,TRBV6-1,CASSAAYGRGSYEQYF